Listed here are 26 T cell receptor beta chains from one sample, sequenced in a study of blood T cells in healthy people across ages. Together with a sample-barcoded 5' primer, a J-beta primer mix was included in a second PCR lasting roughly 6 to 12 cycles. TCRdb fed the 5' RACE reads into MiXCR, producing one record per CDR3 protein. The sample yields around 990,000 distinct CDR3 sequences, more than 30% seen once. Sequenced material: blood. Receptors originate from a man aged 18 to 29 in good health.

The chain couples TRBV12-3 or TRBV12-4 to TRBJ2-1; 8 bases line up with TRBD2. The ends lost 5 bases at V and 0 bases at J; junction bases unmatched: 12. This CDR3 is built from 18 residues. The CDR3 region is CASSPGGGLKSSYNEQFF. The CDR3 DNA reads TGTGCCAGCAGTCCCGGGGGGGGATTAAAAAGCTCCTACAATGAGCAGTTCTTC.

The V gene is TRBV6-6, the J gene TRBJ1-4; tentatively, D is TRBD1 (5 bases). The V end lost 6 bases, the J end lost 14 bases, and 25 bases lay between the germline ends. Germline V gene lookup returns CDR1 MNHNY and CDR2 SVGAGI (reference sequence). The CDR3 covers 15 residues. The CDR3 coding sequence is TGTGCCAGCAGCAACGGCGGGGGGACCCCCATCATCCTGTTTTTT. Its protein product is CASSNGGGTPIILFF.

The gene calls are TRBV25-1 and TRBJ2-7; the match to TRBD1 covers 10 bases. Judging by the DNA end, TRBJ2-5 fits better; the J call may be wrong. Looked up from germline, CDR1 is MGHDK and CDR2 is SYGVNS. There are 14 residues in the CDR3. This CDR3 is CASSYLGQGETQYF. The CDR3 bases are TGTGCCAGCAGTTATTTGGGACAGGGGGAGACCCAGTACTTC.

This clonotype has more than one count but fewer than ten. This chain joins TRBV28 and TRBJ1-4; TRBD1 might be the D (5 bases). Trimming removed 5 bases at V and 4 bases at J, with 11 bases between. Germline CDR1 is MDHEN and CDR2 is SYDVKM. The CDR3 has 14 residues. CDR3 region: CASSPTEINEKLFF. The CDR3 DNA follows: TGTGCCAGCAGTCCGACAGAAATTAATGAAAAACTGTTTTTT.

V gene TRBV3-1 combines with J gene TRBJ1-6; the D is unclear. This CDR3 spans 14 amino acids. The germline V gene encodes CDR1 LGHDT and CDR2 YNNKEL (reference sequence). Between the trimmed V and J ends, which lost 0 bases and 7 bases, there was a span of 7 bases. The CDR3, as DNA: TGTGCCAGCAGCCAAGATTTGGAGAATTCACCCCTCCACTTT. It translates to CASSQDLENSPLHF.

The V gene is TRBV13, the J gene TRBJ2-2; TRBD1 or TRBD2 may be the D gene (6 bases each). The V end was cut by 3 bases, the J end by 3 bases, with 11 bases between. The CDR3 has 15 residues. The V gene's germline CDR1 is PRHDT and CDR2 FYEKMQ (reference sequence). The CDR3 sequence: CASSFSGADTGELFF. The CDR3 nucleotides read TGTGCCAGCAGCTTCTCGGGGGCCGACACCGGGGAGCTGTTTTTT.

V and J are TRBV12-3 or TRBV12-4 and TRBJ2-5, with D hard to call. The CDR3 is made up of 12 amino acids. The V end lost 8 bases, the J end lost 11 bases, and 18 bases lay between the germline ends. Written as DNA, the CDR3 is TGTGCCAGCGTTGGCCCATCCAATGAGCAGTACTTC. It encodes CASVGPSNEQYF.

The V call is TRBV5-1, the J call TRBJ2-2; 9 positions match TRBD1. V lost 3 bases to trimming and J lost 6 bases; unmatched junction nucleotides: 6. This CDR3 is built from 15 residues. Germline-derived CDR1 and CDR2 are SGHRS and YFSETQ. The CDR3: CASSYGQGKPGELFF. CDR3 nucleotides: TGCGCCAGCAGCTACGGACAGGGGAAACCCGGGGAGCTGTTTTTT.

The chain combines TRBV6-2 or TRBV6-3 with TRBJ1-1; D is unclear. Germline V lookup: CDR1 MNHEY, CDR2 SVGEGT. V was cut by 5 bases and J by 0 bases, with 10 bases left in between. The CDR3 runs 14 residues. CDR3 sequence: CASSIPGLNTEAFF. The CDR3 DNA reads TGTGCCAGCAGTATCCCAGGCTTGAACACTGAAGCTTTCTTT.

This clonotype was found a few times. The chain joins TRBV27 to TRBJ2-7; D gene ambiguous. This CDR3 is 13 amino acids long. The V end was cut by 3 bases, the J end by 2 bases, with 8 bases between. From germline, CDR1 is MNHEY and CDR2 SMNVEV (reference sequence). This CDR3 reads CASSLGSAYEQYF. CDR3 coding DNA: TGTGCCAGCAGTTTGGGCAGCGCCTACGAGCAGTACTTC.

This clonotype was recorded only once. The chain combines TRBV7-2 with TRBJ1-2; D gene uncertain. Germline-derived CDR1 and CDR2 are SGHTA and FQGNSA. The CDR3 is 15 amino acids. Trimming took 3 bases from V and 3 from J, leaving 14 bases between them. The CDR3: CASSFYQENHYGYTF. The CDR3, as DNA: TGTGCCAGCAGCTTTTATCAGGAGAACCACTATGGCTACACCTTC. Full variable domain (outside the CDR3, taken from reference TRBV7-2 and TRBJ1-2): GAGVSQSPSNKVTEKGKDVELRCDPISGHTALYWYRQSLGQGLEFLIYFQGNSAPDKSGLPSDRFSAERTGGSVSTLTIQRTQQEDSAVYLCASSFYQENHYGYTFGSGTRLTVV.

This clonotype has just a few counts. The V and J genes are TRBV2 and TRBJ2-1; D not resolved. Germline V gives CDR1 SNHLY, CDR2 FYNNEI. With 3 bases removed from V and 0 bases from J, the gap between germline ends came to 6 bases. This CDR3 contains 14 residues. The CDR3 loop is CASSEDSSYNEQFF. The DNA for the CDR3 is TGTGCCAGCAGTGAGGATAGCTCCTACAATGAGCAGTTCTTC.

This clonotype appeared a few times. The gene calls are TRBV11-3 and TRBJ2-3, with 9 bases lining up with TRBD1. This CDR3 contains 14 residues. In germline, CDR1 is SGHNT, CDR2 YENEEA. V lost 5 bases to trimming and J lost 9 bases; unmatched junction nucleotides: 9. CDR3 nucleotides: TGTGCCAGCAGCGGGACAGGGAGTTTCGCCACGCAGTATTTT. It yields the protein CASSGTGSFATQYF.

CDR3 amino acids: CASSQSGGGYNEQFF. CDR3 sequence (DNA): TGTGCCAGCAGCCAAAGCGGGGGGGGATACAATGAGCAGTTCTTC. V and J are TRBV7-3 and TRBJ2-1; 10 bases are a match to TRBD2. CDR3 length equals 15 residues. Unmatched junction bases numbered 5, after V lost 5 bases and J lost 4 bases. CDR1 and CDR2 (germline): SGHTA, FQGTGA.

The chain couples TRBV6-1 to TRBJ1-1; D is unclear. The germline gives CDR1 MNHNS, CDR2 SASEGT. The V end lost 5 bases, the J end lost 3 bases, and 13 bases lay between the germline ends. The CDR3 is 14 amino acids. CDR3 bases: TGTGCCAGCAGTTTCAGGTCGGGCGACACTGAAGCTTTCTTT. Its translation is CASSFRSGDTEAFF.

The chain links TRBV4-3 to TRBJ2-3; no firm D call. The CDR3 extends over 17 amino acids. V gave up 0 bases and J gave up 2 bases, with 15 bases separating them. CDR1 and CDR2 from the germline V gene are LGHNA and YSLEER. The CDR3 here is CASSQDPGPYYTDTQYF. The CDR3 nucleotides read TGCGCCAGCAGCCAAGATCCCGGGCCCTATTACACAGATACGCAGTATTTT.

This clonotype was seen more than once but under ten times. V usage is TRBV6-1 and J usage is TRBJ2-1; D may be TRBD1 or TRBD2 (5 bases each). This CDR3 spans 17 amino acids. Germline CDR1 reads MNHNS; CDR2 reads SASEGT. V was pared by 6 bases and J by 4 bases, with 22 bases between. CDR3 loop: CASSLADGSWGYNEQFF. DNA for the CDR3: TGTGCCAGCAGCCTCGCTGATGGTTCCTGGGGGTACAATGAGCAGTTCTTC.

V and J are TRBV9 and TRBJ2-1, with TRBD2 matching 9 bases. The assigned J gene may be wrong: the sequence end matches TRBJ2-7 better. The germline CDR1 and CDR2 sequences are SGDLS and YYNGEE. The CDR3 has 17 amino acids. CDR3 bases: TGTGCCAGCAGCGTAGACGGCGGGGGGGCCCTATTCGATGAGCAGTACTTC. Amino acid sequence: CASSVDGGGALFDEQYF.

V and J are TRBV9 and TRBJ1-2; D is unclear. Trimming left V 0 bases short and J 5 bases short, with 11 bases between. Germline-derived CDR1 and CDR2 are SGDLS and YYNGEE. This CDR3 contains 14 residues. CDR3 residues: CASSVDTSSYGYTF. The CDR3 DNA reads as TGTGCCAGCAGCGTAGATACCAGTAGTTATGGCTACACCTTC.

The chain is built from TRBV6-2 or TRBV6-3 and TRBJ2-1; 8 bases are a match to TRBD1. The germline V gene encodes CDR1 MNHEY and CDR2 SVGEGT. V trimming: 5 bases; J trimming: 1 base; junction bases outside the gene matches: 7. The CDR3 runs 16 residues. This chain's CDR3 is CASSLDRDGSYNEQFF. For the CDR3, the DNA is TGTGCCAGCAGTCTGGACAGGGATGGTTCCTACAATGAGCAGTTCTTC.

This clonotype was detected only a few times. The chain is built from TRBV2 and TRBJ2-1, with D uncertain. From germline, CDR1 is SNHLY and CDR2 FYNNEI. The CDR3 extends over 13 amino acids. Trimming left V 6 bases short and J 5 bases short, with 11 bases between. CDR3 in DNA: TGTGCCAGCAGAGCCCCTGACAACAATGAGCAGTTCTTC. This encodes CASRAPDNNEQFF.

This clonotype occurred a few times. V gene TRBV5-1 combines with J gene TRBJ2-3; D possibly corresponds to TRBD2 (6 bases). V gave up 2 bases and J gave up 9 bases, with 25 bases separating them. CDR3 length equals 17 residues. Per the germline V gene, CDR1 is SGHRS and CDR2 is YFSETQ. CDR3 in amino acids: CASSLTLAGGGTQTQYF. The CDR3, as DNA: TGCGCCAGCAGCTTAACCCTAGCCGGGGGTGGGACCCAAACGCAGTATTTT.

This chain connects TRBV12-3 or TRBV12-4 to TRBJ1-5; TRBD1 matches 8 bases. The CDR3 has 14 residues. Trimming at V came to 6 bases and at J to 7 bases, leaving 8 bases not matched to a gene. The CDR3 loop is CASSPDRDLQPQHF. In DNA form, the CDR3 reads TGTGCCAGCAGCCCGGACAGGGATCTGCAGCCCCAGCATTTT.

This chain joins TRBV2 and TRBJ2-1; either TRBD1 or TRBD2 may supply D (5 bases each). CDR3 length: 14 residues. CDR1 is SNHLY, CDR2 FYNNEI, per germline. V lost 7 bases, J lost 0 bases, and 10 bases lay in between. CDR3 in amino acids: CASMRGSSYNEQFF. The CDR3 DNA reads as TGTGCCAGCATGAGGGGTAGCTCCTACAATGAGCAGTTCTTC.

The chain joins TRBV5-4 to TRBJ1-2; the D is unclear. V lost 0 bases and J lost 0, with 9 bases in between. The CDR3 covers 15 residues. CDR1 is SGHNT and CDR2 is YYREEE in the germline V gene (reference sequence). The CDR3 here is CASSLGAPANYGYTF. CDR3 nucleotides: TGTGCCAGCAGCTTGGGCGCACCAGCTAACTATGGCTACACCTTC. The full variable domain, with the rest looked up from reference TRBV5-4 and TRBJ1-2, is ETGVTQSPTHLIKTRGQQVTLRCSSQSGHNTVSWYQQALGQGPQFIFQYYREEENGRGNFPPRFSGLQFPNYSSELNVNALELDDSALYLCASSLGAPANYGYTFGSGTRLTVV.

The genes are TRBV4-1 and TRBJ1-2; no clear D gene. V dropped 1 base and J dropped 4 bases, with 10 bases sitting between them. The CDR3 loop spans 14 amino acids. Germline V CDR1 and CDR2: MGHRA, YSYEKL. The CDR3 reads CASSQVNGPYGYTF. CDR3 nucleotides: TGCGCCAGCAGCCAAGTTAACGGACCCTATGGCTACACCTTC.